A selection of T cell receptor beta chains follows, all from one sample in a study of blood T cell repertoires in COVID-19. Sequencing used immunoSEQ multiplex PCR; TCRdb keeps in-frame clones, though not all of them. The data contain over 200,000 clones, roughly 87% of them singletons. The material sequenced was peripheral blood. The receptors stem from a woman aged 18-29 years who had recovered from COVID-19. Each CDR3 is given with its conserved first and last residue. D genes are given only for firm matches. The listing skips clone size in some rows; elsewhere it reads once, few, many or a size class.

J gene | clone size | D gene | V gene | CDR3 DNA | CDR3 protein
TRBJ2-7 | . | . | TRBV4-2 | TGTGCCAGCAGCCAAGAACCACAGGGTACCAACGAGCAGTACTTC | CASSQEPQGTNEQYF
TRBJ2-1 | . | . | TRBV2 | TGTGCCAGCAGTGTCATAATCATAGGGGGTGAGCAGTTCTTC | CASSVIIIGGEQFF
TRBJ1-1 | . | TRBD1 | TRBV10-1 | TGCGCCAGCAGTCCCGGGACAGGGCCCGATGCGTTTGAAGCTTTCTTT | CASSPGTGPDAFEAFF
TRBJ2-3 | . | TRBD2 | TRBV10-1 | TGCGCCAGCAGTGAGTCTAGCGGGAGGGATACGCAGTATTTT | CASSESSGRDTQYF
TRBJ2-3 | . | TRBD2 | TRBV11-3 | TGTGCCAGCAGCTTCTCGGCGGGAGCAGCAGATACGCAGTATTTT | CASSFSAGAADTQYF
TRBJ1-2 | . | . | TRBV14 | TGTGCCAGCAGCCAATCGCGGACAAGTGGCTACACCTTC | CASSQSRTSGYTF
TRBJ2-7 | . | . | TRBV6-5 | TGTGCCAGCAGTTACGGGACACTCTATTACGAGCAGTACTTC | CASSYGTLYYEQYF
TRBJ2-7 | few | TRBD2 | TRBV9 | TGTGCCAGCAGCCCCAATTCGACTAGCGGGAGGGGGTGGGGATCCTACGAGCAGTACTTC | CASSPNSTSGRGWGSYEQYF
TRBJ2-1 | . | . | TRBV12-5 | TGTGCTAGTGGTTTGGCCTCTTTTAGGGAGTCGAAGTTCTTC | CASGLASFRESKFF
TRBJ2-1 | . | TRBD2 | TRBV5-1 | TGCGCCAGCAGCTTGGGCGCTAGCGGGAGTTATGGTGAGCAGTTCTTC | CASSLGASGSYGEQFF
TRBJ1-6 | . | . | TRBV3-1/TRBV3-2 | TGTGCCAGCAGCCAAGGCGGGCCCTATAATTCACCCCTCCACTTT | CASSQGGPYNSPLHF
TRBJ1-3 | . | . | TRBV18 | TGTGCCAGCTCACCAGCCACAGGGCCGGGGAACACCATATATTTT | CASSPATGPGNTIYF
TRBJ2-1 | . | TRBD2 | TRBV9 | TGTGCCAGCAGCGTAGATGGCGGGAGCAACTACAATGAGCAGTTCTTC | CASSVDGGSNYNEQFF
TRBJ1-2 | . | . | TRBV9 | TGTGCCAGCAGCGTCGGACAGATCTATGGCTACACCTTC | CASSVGQIYGYTF
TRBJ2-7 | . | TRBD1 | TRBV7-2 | TGTGCCAGCAGCCTGAGACAGGGCTCCACCTACGAGCAGTACTTC | CASSLRQGSTYEQYF
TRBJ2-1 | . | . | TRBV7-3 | TGTGCCAGCAGCTCCGGACTAAACTACAATGAGCAGTTCTTC | CASSSGLNYNEQFF
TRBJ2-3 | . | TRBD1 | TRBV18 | TGTGCCAGCTCCCCGAGGACAGGGGGCGGGACAGATACGCAGTATTTT | CASSPRTGGGTDTQYF
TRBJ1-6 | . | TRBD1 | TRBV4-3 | TGCGCCAGCAGCCAAGAAAGGGGACAGCATAATTCACCCCTCCACTTT | CASSQERGQHNSPLHF
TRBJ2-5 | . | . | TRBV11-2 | TGTGCCAGCAGCTTATATGGCGGCCCCCAAGAGACCCAGTACTTC | CASSLYGGPQETQYF
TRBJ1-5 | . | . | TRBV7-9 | TGTGCCAGCAGCTTAGGGACTCTAAATCAGCCCCAGCATTTT | CASSLGTLNQPQHF
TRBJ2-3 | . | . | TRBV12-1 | TGTGCCAGCAGCCAACCGACAGAAAGCACAGATACGCAGTATTTT | CASSQPTESTDTQYF
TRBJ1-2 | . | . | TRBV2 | TGTGCCAGCAGCGATCAGGGACTCAGAGCTAACTATGGCTACACCTTC | CASSDQGLRANYGYTF
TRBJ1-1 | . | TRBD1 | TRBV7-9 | TGTGCCAGCAGCTTACAGGGGGGAGGCACTGAAGCTTTCTTT | CASSLQGGGTEAFF
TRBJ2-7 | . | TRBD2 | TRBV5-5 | TGTGCCAGCAGCTTGGTCTTAGCGGGAATGTTGGAGCAGTACTTC | CASSLVLAGMLEQYF
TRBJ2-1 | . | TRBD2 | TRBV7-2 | TGTGCCAGCACCCTTGGACTAGCGGGGCTATTTAATGAGCAGTTCTTC | CASTLGLAGLFNEQFF
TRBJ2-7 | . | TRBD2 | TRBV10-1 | TGCGCCAGCAGTTTAGCGGGGGCCTACGAGCAGTACTTC | CASSLAGAYEQYF
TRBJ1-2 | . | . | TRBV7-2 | TGTGCCAGCAGCTTAGGGAACGGGTTCTATGGCTACACCTTC | CASSLGNGFYGYTF
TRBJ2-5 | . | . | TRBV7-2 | TGTGCCGGGTCCGAGGGGGACTACATGTACCAAGAGACCCAGTACTTC | CAGSEGDYMYQETQYF
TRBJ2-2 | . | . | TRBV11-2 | TGTGCCAGCAGCCCCAGCGATAGCGGACTGAACACCGGGGAGCTGTTTTTT | CASSPSDSGLNTGELFF
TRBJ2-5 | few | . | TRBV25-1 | TGTGCCAGCAGTGCTTCGGGACTAGCGGACAGGGGGGAAGAGACCCAGTACTTC | CASSASGLADRGEETQYF
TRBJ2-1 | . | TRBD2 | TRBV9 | TGTGCCAGCAACCCCGAGCCGGGAGCGGGGTACAATGAGCAGTTCTTC | CASNPEPGAGYNEQFF
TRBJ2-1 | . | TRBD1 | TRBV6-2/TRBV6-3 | TGTGCCAGCAGTTACCTCGGGACAGCTCCCTTTAATGAGCAGTTCTTC | CASSYLGTAPFNEQFF
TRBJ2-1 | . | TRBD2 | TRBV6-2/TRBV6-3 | TGTGCCAGCAGTTACCCTCTAGCGGGAGGGATCTACAATGAGCAGTTCTTC | CASSYPLAGGIYNEQFF
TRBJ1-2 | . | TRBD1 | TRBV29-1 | TGCAGCGTTGTCGGACAGGATCGAGGCTACACCTTC | CSVVGQDRGYTF
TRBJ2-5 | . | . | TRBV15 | TGTGCCACCAGCAGACTTAACAGGCAACGAGAGACCCAGTACTTC | CATSRLNRQRETQYF
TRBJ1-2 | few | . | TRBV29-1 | TGCAGCGTTGCCAGGGGAAGAGGCTACACCTTC | CSVARGRGYTF
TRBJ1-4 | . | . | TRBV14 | TGTGCCAGTTCCAGGTATCCTAATGAAAAACTGTTTTTT | CASSRYPNEKLFF
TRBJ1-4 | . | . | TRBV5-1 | TGCGCCAGCAGCTCAGGGACTGCCCGGACAACTAATGAAAAACTGTTTTTT | CASSSGTARTTNEKLFF
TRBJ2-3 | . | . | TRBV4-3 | TGCGCCAGCAGCCAAGGGTGGGCAGGGATCACAGATACGCAGTATTTT | CASSQGWAGITDTQYF
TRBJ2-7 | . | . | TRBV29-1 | TGCAGCGTTACAGATTCCTACGAGCAGTACTTC | CSVTDSYEQYF
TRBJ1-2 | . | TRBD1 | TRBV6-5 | TGTGCCAGCAGTTCGGACAGGGGGTTCTATGGCTACACCTTC | CASSSDRGFYGYTF
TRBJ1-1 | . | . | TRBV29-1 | TGCAGCGTTGCCCTGGCTCCCATGAACACTGAAGCTTTCTTT | CSVALAPMNTEAFF
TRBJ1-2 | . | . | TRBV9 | TGTGCCAGCAGTGCGGAGGGGTGGCGCGGCTACACCTTC | CASSAEGWRGYTF
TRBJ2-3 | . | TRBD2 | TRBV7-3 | TGTGCCAGCAGCTCTAGCGGGGGATGGACAGATACGCAGTATTTT | CASSSSGGWTDTQYF